Reported below is one TCR beta chain. What it binds is not known. Germline CDR1 reads SGHRS; CDR2 reads YFSETQ. The CDR3 is 15 amino acids. The germline V and J ends were trimmed by 0 bases and 5 bases, with 12 bases remaining between them. This sample was taken from a study of T cell repertoires in cytomegalovirus infection. The study, taken as a whole, reports: The cumulative frequency of public TCR beta families identified carriers of CMV plus the relevant HLA.

TCRdb itself ran the reads through MiXCR, one entry per CDR3 protein. The sample has about 700,000 distinct CDR3 sequences, roughly 36% seen once; the top ten hold 15% to 20%. The source is a human donor in good health (CMV status not recorded). Some clones in this sample may be carry-over from other donors' samples. The input for sequencing was cultured PBMCs, taken from culture after CMV antigen stimulation. This chain connects TRBV5-1 to TRBJ2-1, with D possibly TRBD2 on 5 matching bases. CDR3 sequence: CASSLEDSGDNEQFF. CDR3 sequence (DNA): TGCGCCAGCAGCTTGGAGGACTCAGGCGACAATGAGCAGTTCTTC.